These 17 T cell receptor beta chains share one sample of origin, sequenced in a study of blood T cell repertoires in COVID-19. Method: immunoSEQ multiplex PCR; TCRdb's copy keeps in-frame clones and lacks some. The sample carries some 300,000 clones, 89% recorded once. The source material was PBMCs or T cells enriched from blood (not recorded which). The receptors originated from a woman aged 40 to 50 who had recovered from COVID-19.

This clone was recorded a few times. This chain uses TRBV29-1 with TRBJ2-1; 10 bases are shared with TRBD1. CDR1 is SQVTM, CDR2 ANQGSEA, per germline. The CDR3 spans 12 residues. CDR3 DNA sequence: TGCACCGGACAGGGGGTATACAATGAGCAGTTCTTC. As protein: CTGQGVYNEQFF.

This sequence joins TRBV10-3 and TRBJ1-4; no firm D call. Germline V gene lookup returns CDR1 ENHRY and CDR2 SYGVKD. The V and J ends lost 4 bases and 8 bases respectively, with 17 bases between them. CDR3 length: 15 amino acids. CDR3 bases: TGTGCCATCAGTGGAGGCAGATCCTTTTCGGAAAAACTGTTTTTT. It encodes CAISGGRSFSEKLFF.

This sequence joins TRBV7-9 and TRBJ1-6, with 7 nucleotides matching TRBD1. The ends lost 3 bases at V and 6 bases at J; junction bases unmatched: 5. The CDR3 runs to 15 residues. Germline V gives CDR1 SEHNR, CDR2 FQNEAQ (reference sequence). DNA for the CDR3: TGTGCCAGCAGCTTGAACAGGGGAGGTAATTCACCCCTCCACTTT. The encoded protein is CASSLNRGGNSPLHF.

The chain carries TRBV2 and TRBJ2-2, with 7 bases lining up with TRBD1. V shed 6 bases and J 7 bases; nucleotides not matched to a gene: 5. The CDR3 contains 13 residues. Germline V lookup: CDR1 SNHLY, CDR2 FYNNEI. The CDR3 coding sequence is TGTGCCAGCAGCAAACAGGGGAACGGGGAGCTGTTTTTT. Protein sequence: CASSKQGNGELFF.

The chain links TRBV5-4 to TRBJ2-7; 10 bases are a match to TRBD2. The ends lost 4 bases at V and 3 bases at J; junction bases unmatched: 7. The CDR3 spans 15 residues. Germline assignment: CDR1 SGHNT and CDR2 YYREEE (reference sequence). CDR3: CASSDRTSGFYEQYF. CDR3 DNA: TGTGCCAGCAGCGACCGGACTAGCGGTTTCTACGAGCAGTACTTC.

This chain's CDR3 is CASSIGGVQPQHF. CDR3 nucleotides: TGTGCCAGTAGTATTGGAGGAGTTCAGCCCCAGCATTTT. V usage is TRBV19 and J usage is TRBJ1-5; D ambiguous. V was clipped by 3 bases and J by 6 bases, with 9 bases between them. The CDR3 has 13 residues. Looked up from germline, CDR1 is LNHDA and CDR2 is SQIVND (reference sequence).

The V call is TRBV11-3, the J call TRBJ1-1, with 7 bases that match TRBD1. V lost 5 bases, J lost 7 bases, and 10 bases stayed unmatched. This CDR3 has 14 amino acids. CDR1 and CDR2 from the germline V gene are SGHNT and YENEEA. The CDR3 nucleotides are TGTGCCAGCAGCCCTCTACAGGGGTTGGGTGAAGCTTTCTTT. Amino acids: CASSPLQGLGEAFF.

This chain connects TRBV28 to TRBJ2-4; D is possibly TRBD1 (6 bases). The CDR3 has 15 residues. The V end lost 2 bases, the J end lost 0 bases, and 8 bases lay between the germline ends. CDR1 is MDHEN, CDR2 SYDVKM, per germline. DNA of the CDR3: TGTGCCAGCAGTTTACAGGGGCTAGCCAAAAACATTCAGTACTTC. Translating it yields CASSLQGLAKNIQYF.

V gene TRBV18 combines with J gene TRBJ2-1; a possible D gene is TRBD2 (6 bases). The germline CDR1 and CDR2 sequences are KGHSH and LQKENI. Deletions cut 2 bases from V and 7 bases from J, with 12 bases between. The CDR3 length is 14 residues. CDR3 in DNA: TGTGCCAGCTCACCAGACAGCGGGCCAAATGAGCAGTTCTTC. Translation gives CASSPDSGPNEQFF.

The chain recombines TRBV6-5 with TRBJ2-2, with 9 bases lining up with TRBD2. The CDR3 consists of 15 residues. The V segment lost 5 bases and the J segment 7 bases; nucleotides outside the gene matches: 8. In germline, CDR1 is MNHEY, CDR2 SVGAGI. The CDR3 DNA follows: TGTGCCAGCAGTAGAGCGGGGGGTTCGGGCGGGGAGCTGTTTTTT. Translating it yields CASSRAGGSGGELFF.

The chain recombines TRBV10-3 with TRBJ1-1; D is unclear. V dropped 4 bases and J dropped 0 bases, with 6 bases sitting between them. This CDR3 region has 13 residues. Germline values: CDR1 ENHRY, CDR2 SYGVKD. The CDR3 sequence: CAISGIVNTEAFF. As DNA, the CDR3 is TGTGCCATCAGTGGCATAGTGAACACTGAAGCTTTCTTT.

The chain carries TRBV5-1 and TRBJ2-1; 14 bases map to TRBD2. The length of the CDR3 is 16 residues. The germline gives CDR1 SGHRS, CDR2 YFSETQ. V shed 2 bases and J 4 bases; nucleotides not matched to a gene: 2. CDR3 protein: CASSFRTSGGYNEQFF. CDR3 nucleotide sequence: TGCGCCAGCAGCTTTAGGACTAGCGGGGGGTACAATGAGCAGTTCTTC.

This chain connects TRBV27 to TRBJ2-7; 11 bases fit TRBD2. The CDR3 has 15 amino acids. The ends lost 1 base at V and 4 bases at J; junction bases unmatched: 3. In germline, CDR1 is MNHEY, CDR2 SMNVEV (reference sequence). The chain's CDR3 is CASSLYPSGRYEQYF. The CDR3, as DNA: TGTGCCAGCAGTTTATACCCTAGCGGGAGGTACGAGCAGTACTTC.

This chain joins TRBV28 and TRBJ1-6; 8 bases fit TRBD1. CDR3 length: 15 amino acids. The ends lost 2 bases at V and 9 bases at J; junction bases unmatched: 6. Germline CDR1 reads MDHEN; CDR2 reads SYDVKM. The CDR3 coding sequence is TGTGCCAGCAGTTTAACAGCAGGGGGCATTTCACCCCTCCACTTT. Its translation is CASSLTAGGISPLHF.

The genes are TRBV6-5 and TRBJ1-1; TRBD1 is a possible D gene (6 bases). Trimming left V 0 bases short and J 3 bases short, with 8 bases between. The V gene's germline CDR1 is MNHEY and CDR2 SVGAGI. The CDR3 covers 14 residues. CDR3 nucleotides: TGTGCCAGCAGTTACTCACAGGGCTACACTGAAGCTTTCTTT. Amino acids: CASSYSQGYTEAFF.

CDR3 coding DNA: TGTGCCAGTAGTGCCTCTAGTGGGGCCAGCTCCTACGAGCAGTACTTC. Amino acids: CASSASSGASSYEQYF. The chain couples TRBV19 to TRBJ2-7; a possible D gene is TRBD1 (5 bases). V lost 5 bases, J lost 0 bases, and 17 bases lay in between. CDR3 length: 16 amino acids. The germline V gene has CDR1 LNHDA and CDR2 SQIVND (reference sequence).

This chain joins TRBV3-1 (or the pseudogene TRBV3-2) and TRBJ1-5; 8 nucleotides line up with TRBD1. The V and J ends lost 1 base and 5 bases, in that order; junction bases with no gene match: 1. The CDR3 covers 14 residues. The V gene's germline CDR1 is LGHDT and CDR2 YNNKEL (reference sequence). CDR3 region: CASSQGTGYQPQHF. For the CDR3, the DNA is TGTGCCAGCAGCCAAGGGACAGGGTATCAGCCCCAGCATTTT.